This T cell receptor beta chain was captured by sequencing in a study of PD-L1 blockade in urothelial cancer. The overall study: From 2014, patients received atezolizumab, given as 1,200 mg intravenously every 3 weeks.

The assay was immunoSEQ multiplex PCR, and TCRdb's table has in-frame clones only and misses some. The table shows approximately 52,000 clones, with around three quarters occurring only once. The CDR3 length is 16 residues. After removal of 0 bases from V and 5 bases from J, the junction contained 6 bases not matched to a gene. The germline V gene has CDR1 SGHTA and CDR2 FQGTGA. The chain links TRBV7-3 to TRBJ2-3; 9 bases line up with TRBD1. This clonotype originated in a man in his 70s with urothelial cancer. The sample here was PBMCs, taken around atezolizumab (anti-PD-L1) treatment. The CDR3 sequence is CASSLTGTGFRDTQYF. The CDR3 DNA reads as TGTGCCAGCAGCTTAACCGGGACAGGGTTTAGAGATACGCAGTATTTT.